Only one count was recorded for the clone carrying this T cell receptor (beta chain). Original processing methods: Amplifying reference gene primers gave estimates of nucleated cell counts. The assay was immunoSEQ multiplex PCR, and TCRdb's table has in-frame clones only and misses some. The D gene and trimming were derived from the DNA, and the V and J assignments and clone size from that table. Of roughly 260,000 clones listed, around 87% are singletons. This entry belongs to a study of blood T cell repertoires in COVID-19. Study-level information: The origin of the acute and convalescent COVID-19 samples was the United States, Italy and Spain. From T cells, B-cell-depleted T cells, or PBMCs came the material, which was cDNA or gDNA.

Per germline, CDR1 SQVTM and CDR2 ANQGSEA. Trimming at V came to 4 bases and at J to 8 bases, leaving 12 bases not matched to a gene. CDR3 length: 14 amino acids. The sequenced sample consisted of peripheral blood. The gene calls are TRBV29-1 and TRBJ1-2, with 8 nucleotides matching TRBD1. This receptor was obtained from a woman in her forties or fifties with acute or convalescent COVID-19. The CDR3, as DNA: TGCAGCGTTGGGGACTTCAGGGGGCAAAGGGGCTACACCTTC. Protein sequence: CSVGDFRGQRGYTF.